The rows below give T cell receptor beta chains drawn from one sample of a study of cytomegalovirus exposure and HLA in healthy donors. Data came from immunoSEQ multiplex PCR; TCRdb stores just in-frame clones and leaves some out. The sample shows under 200,000 clones, about 64% of them seen only once. The source material was PBMCs. Receptors were obtained from a man aged 50 or older in good health and CMV-seronegative. Both conserved end residues are part of each CDR3. The D gene is left open where the match is weak. Size values are once, few and many counts, or a class for expanded clones, and some rows have none.

d_call	clone_size	cdr3_length	v_call	j_call	cdr3_aa	cdr3_nt
.	.	15	TRBV1	TRBJ2-5	CTSSHRLSGGKTQYF	TGCACCAGCAGCCATCGACTTAGCGGGGGAAAGACCCAGTACTTC
.	.	16	TRBV28	TRBJ2-4	CASSFKGAAGGNIQYF	TGTGCCAGCAGTTTTAAGGGGGCGGCAGGGGGGAACATTCAGTACTTC
.	.	13	TRBV5-1	TRBJ1-2	CASSLAGVSGYTF	TGCGCCAGCAGCTTGGCAGGGGTTAGCGGCTACACCTTC
TRBD1	.	16	TRBV5-6	TRBJ1-2	CASSRLGTGETYGYTF	TGTGCCAGCAGCAGGCTTGGGACAGGGGAAACCTATGGCTACACCTTC
.	.	14	TRBV19	TRBJ1-4	CASSLTSRGEKLFF	TGTGCCAGTAGCCTGACGAGTCGAGGAGAAAAACTGTTTTTT
TRBD2	few	16	TRBV4-1	TRBJ2-3	CASSHGAGWSTDTQYF	TGCGCCAGCAGCCATGGAGCGGGGTGGAGCACAGATACGCAGTATTTT
TRBD1	.	13	TRBV29-1	TRBJ1-2	CSVATGGGYGYTF	TGCAGCGTTGCTACAGGGGGGGGCTATGGCTACACCTTC
TRBD1	.	15	TRBV11-2	TRBJ1-3	CASSPLTGAGNTIYF	TGTGCCAGCAGCCCCTTGACAGGGGCTGGAAACACCATATATTTT
.	.	15	TRBV6-1	TRBJ2-5	CASSPMQAIRETQYF	TGTGCCAGCAGCCCCATGCAGGCGATCCGGGAGACCCAGTACTTC
.	.	15	TRBV2	TRBJ1-3	CASTSGGQPGNTIYF	TGTGCCAGCACCTCGGGGGGCCAGCCTGGAAACACCATATATTTT
.	.	14	TRBV5-1	TRBJ2-7	CASSFGGAAYEQYF	TGCGCCAGCAGCTTTGGCGGGGCCGCCTACGAGCAGTACTTC
.	.	15	TRBV19	TRBJ1-3	CASSMGGGHGNTIYF	TGTGCCAGTAGTATGGGAGGCGGACATGGAAACACCATATATTTT
.	.	15	TRBV28	TRBJ1-6	CASSLRGAYNSPLHF	TGTGCCAGCAGTTTGCGGGGAGCCTATAATTCACCCCTCCACTTT
TRBD1	.	12	TRBV2	TRBJ1-1	CASGSQGGEAFF	TGTGCCAGCGGCTCCCAGGGGGGTGAAGCTTTCTTT
.	.	16	TRBV7-9	TRBJ2-1	CASSPLGGARYNEQFF	TGTGCCAGCAGCCCCTTGGGGGGGGCGAGGTACAATGAGCAGTTCTTC
TRBD1	.	11	TRBV29-1	TRBJ2-3	CSGGQWDTQYF	TGCAGCGGGGGACAGTGGGATACGCAGTATTTT
.	.	13	TRBV5-1	TRBJ2-2	CASSVVRTGELFF	TGCGCCAGCAGCGTGGTCCGGACCGGGGAGCTGTTTTTT
.	.	16	TRBV19	TRBJ2-2	CASTSSGRAGTGELFF	TGTGCCAGTACTTCTTCGGGGCGGGCGGGGACCGGGGAGCTGTTTTTT
TRBD1	.	15	TRBV5-6	TRBJ2-7	CASSFGTGLTYEQYF	TGTGCCAGCAGCTTCGGGACAGGGTTGACCTACGAGCAGTACTTC
TRBD1	.	14	TRBV6-6	TRBJ1-1	CASSRQGMNTEAFF	TGTGCCAGCAGTCGACAGGGAATGAACACTGAAGCTTTCTTT
.	.	15	TRBV7-8	TRBJ1-2	CASSLVASDYYGYTF	TGTGCCAGCAGCTTAGTAGCCAGCGACTACTATGGCTACACCTTC
.	.	13	TRBV27	TRBJ1-1	CASSSSWRVEAFF	TGTGCCAGCAGCTCCTCTTGGAGGGTTGAAGCTTTCTTT
.	once	17	TRBV4-1	TRBJ2-7	CASSQALLAGRSDEQYF	TGCGCCAGCAGCCAAGCCCTCCTCGCAGGGCGATCGGACGAGCAGTACTTC
.	.	15	TRBV5-1	TRBJ2-1	CASSLASSGGNEQFF	TGCGCCAGCAGCTTGGCATCCTCCGGTGGCAATGAGCAGTTCTTC
.	.	14	TRBV28	TRBJ1-5	CASSLAGGNQPQHF	TGTGCCAGCAGTTTGGCGGGAGGCAATCAGCCCCAGCATTTT
.	few	14	TRBV7-2	TRBJ1-1	CASSIVSQNTEAFF	TGTGCCAGCAGCATAGTTAGTCAGAACACTGAAGCTTTCTTT
.	.	15	TRBV14	TRBJ1-1	CASSLRTTMNTEAFF	TGTGCCAGCAGCCTTCGGACAACCATGAACACTGAAGCTTTCTTT
TRBD2	.	17	TRBV4-1	TRBJ2-5	CASSQSRVAGGEETQYF	TGCGCCAGCAGCCAATCCCGGGTAGCGGGGGGTGAGGAGACCCAGTACTTC
TRBD2	.	16	TRBV5-4	TRBJ2-3	CASSRGGAVRTDTQYF	TGTGCCAGCAGCCGCGGGGGGGCAGTAAGAACAGATACGCAGTATTTT
.	.	16	TRBV7-3	TRBJ1-1	CASSLIGGYMNTEAFF	TGTGCCAGCAGCTTAATTGGGGGGTATATGAACACTGAAGCTTTCTTT
TRBD1	few	13	TRBV27	TRBJ1-2	CASSLDRGEGYTF	TGTGCCAGCAGTTTGGACAGGGGCGAGGGCTACACCTTC
.	.	12	TRBV11-2	TRBJ1-1	CASTRRSTEAFF	TGTGCCAGCACCCGCAGGTCTACTGAAGCTTTCTTT
TRBD1	.	20	TRBV23-1	TRBJ2-1	CASSQPRAETGQPGYDEQFF	TGCGCCAGCAGTCAACCTCGGGCGGAAACGGGACAGCCGGGGTACGATGAGCAGTTCTTC
TRBD1	.	15	TRBV6-5	TRBJ1-4	CASSYSNRGREKLFF	TGTGCCAGCAGTTACTCAAACAGGGGGCGAGAAAAACTGTTTTTT
.	.	16	TRBV9	TRBJ2-2	CASSPRTLQATGELFF	TGTGCCAGCAGCCCCCGGACTCTTCAGGCCACCGGGGAGCTGTTTTTT
.	.	14	TRBV10-3	TRBJ1-1	CAVGGDPTVAEAFF	TGTGCCGTGGGGGGGGACCCCACAGTCGCTGAAGCTTTCTTT
TRBD1	few	16	TRBV5-1	TRBJ2-7	CASSLQGQLPSYEQYF	TGCGCCAGCAGCCTCCAGGGACAGCTGCCAAGCTACGAGCAGTACTTC
.	.	16	TRBV5-1	TRBJ1-6	CASSPWEGRLDSPLHF	TGCGCCAGCAGCCCTTGGGAAGGCCGACTAGATTCACCCCTCCACTTT
TRBD1	.	13	TRBV6-5	TRBJ1-1	CASSRDRGTEAFF	TGTGCCAGCAGTCGAGACAGGGGAACTGAAGCTTTCTTT
TRBD1	few	17	TRBV11-2	TRBJ1-4	CASSLRTGAATNEKLFF	TGTGCCAGCAGCTTAAGGACAGGGGCTGCAACTAATGAAAAACTGTTTTTT
TRBD2	.	14	TRBV28	TRBJ2-5	CASSSAGGRETQYF	TGTGCCAGCAGTTCAGCGGGGGGGCGGGAGACCCAGTACTTC
TRBD2	.	17	TRBV7-6	TRBJ2-2	CASSPQTGLAGPGELFF	TGTGCCAGCAGCCCACAGACAGGTCTAGCGGGACCCGGGGAGCTGTTTTTT
TRBD2	once	15	TRBV6-1	TRBJ2-3	CASSDSGGASDTQYF	TGTGCCAGCAGTGATAGCGGGGGGGCTTCAGATACGCAGTATTTT
.	.	13	TRBV5-6	TRBJ2-7	CASSPDSPYEQYF	TGTGCCAGCAGCCCTGACAGTCCCTACGAGCAGTACTTC
TRBD1	.	14	TRBV7-2	TRBJ1-2	CASSLGGTVYGYTF	TGTGCCAGCAGCTTAGGGGGGACAGTCTATGGCTACACCTTC
TRBD2	.	15	TRBV11-2	TRBJ2-5	CASSRLAGGVETQYF	TGTGCCAGCAGCCGACTAGCGGGGGGGGTCGAGACCCAGTACTTC
.	.	11	TRBV28	TRBJ1-2	CASSSNYDYTF	TGTGCCAGCAGTTCGAACTATGACTACACCTTC
.	.	14	TRBV27	TRBJ1-1	CASRLRTVNTEAFF	TGTGCCAGCAGGTTACGGACTGTGAACACTGAAGCTTTCTTT
.	few	15	TRBV6-5	TRBJ1-5	CATGENSYSNQPQHF	TGTGCCACCGGGGAGAATTCCTATAGCAATCAGCCCCAGCATTTT
.	few	12	TRBV7-9	TRBJ2-1	CASRLQGNEQFF	TGTGCCAGCAGGTTGCAGGGGAATGAGCAGTTCTTC
TRBD1	few	16	TRBV18	TRBJ1-1	CASSPTTGGMNTEAFF	TGTGCCAGCTCACCGACGACAGGGGGAATGAACACTGAAGCTTTCTTT
.	.	14	TRBV5-4	TRBJ2-3	CASSSRQVEDTQYF	TGTGCCAGCAGCTCCCGGCAGGTTGAAGATACGCAGTATTTT
.	.	16	TRBV4-3	TRBJ2-2	CASSQGGVRGTGELFF	TGCGCCAGCAGCCAAGGGGGGGTCCGTGGCACCGGGGAGCTGTTTTTT